These T cell receptor beta chains were read from a single sample in a study of T cells in Graves' hyperthyroidism and ophthalmopathy. TCRdb itself ran the multiplex PCR reads through MiXCR, one entry per CDR3 protein. Among more than 650,000 distinct CDR3 sequences, 13% to 15% were seen once, and the ten largest hold 10% to 13%. The specimen sequenced was blood. These receptors were taken from a woman under 30 with Graves' hyperthyroidism. CDR3s include the opening cysteine and the closing phenylalanine or tryptophan. The order of the fields is D gene, J gene, V gene, clone size, CDR3 DNA, CDR3 protein. D genes are given only for firm matches. The size of a clone is reported for some rows only, either as once, few or many, or as a class for expanded clones.

>TRBD2|TRBJ2-2|TRBV20-1|-
TGCAGTGCGCTACCGGGAGGGCCTCCCGGGGAGCTGTTTTTT
CSALPGGPPGELFF
>TRBD2|TRBJ2-5|TRBV7-3|-
TGTGCCAGCAGCGCAACTAGCGGGCTACAAGAGACCCAGTACTTC
CASSATSGLQETQYF
>-|TRBJ2-1|TRBV20-1|many
TGCAGTGCTAGAAGCGGGCCCCCCTCCTACAATGAGCAGTTCTTC
CSARSGPPSYNEQFF
>-|TRBJ1-2|TRBV15|many
TGTGCCACCAGCAGAGAGCAGGGCCGCTATGGCTACACCTTC
CATSREQGRYGYTF
>TRBD1|TRBJ1-5|TRBV20-1|few
TGCAGTGCGACTCAGGGGGCATCCGATCAGCCCCAGCATTTT
CSATQGASDQPQHF
>TRBD2|TRBJ2-3|TRBV7-9|few
TGTGCCACCTCGACTAGCGTAACCACAGATACGCAGTATTTT
CATSTSVTTDTQYF
>TRBD1|TRBJ1-4|TRBV3-1|many
TGTGCCAGCAGCCATCGACAGGGGGCGCATGAAAAACTGTTTTTT
CASSHRQGAHEKLFF
>-|TRBJ1-4|TRBV20-1|many
TGCAGTGCTAGTAAAGACAAAAATGAAAAACTGTTTTTT
CSASKDKNEKLFF
>-|TRBJ2-3|TRBV6-1|many
TGTGCCAGCAGTGAACCGGGACTGATCCGAGGTACGCAGTATTTT
CASSEPGLIRGTQYF
>TRBD1|TRBJ2-7|TRBV7-2|many
TGTGCCAGCAGCTTGACAGGGGGTACCTACGAGCAGTACTTC
CASSLTGGTYEQYF
>TRBD2|TRBJ2-7|TRBV6-1|many
TGTGCCAGCAGCCCGGGACTAGCGGAGCAGTACTTC
CASSPGLAEQYF
>-|TRBJ1-1|TRBV19|-
TGTGCCAGTAGATTGAACTATTTCGGACGTAACACTGAAGCTTTCTTT
CASRLNYFGRNTEAFF
>TRBD2|TRBJ2-3|TRBV20-1|many
TGCAGTGCTGGTACTAGCGGGTGGATAGCAGCAGATACGCAGTATTTT
CSAGTSGWIAADTQYF
>TRBD1|TRBJ1-1|TRBV30|-
TGTGCCTGGAGTTCTTACAGGGGGCCGGGGAACACTGAAGCTTTCTTT
CAWSSYRGPGNTEAFF
>TRBD1|TRBJ1-5|TRBV3-1|many
TGTGCCAGCAGCCGTGGACAGGACCAGCCCCAGCATTTT
CASSRGQDQPQHF
>-|TRBJ2-5|TRBV30|many
TGTGCCTGGACAGATCAAGAGACCCAGTACTTC
CAWTDQETQYF
>-|TRBJ1-2|TRBV6-1|-
TGTGCCAGCAGTTCCTCTAGATCCAAGGCCAAGAGGGATGGCTACACCTTC
CASSSSRSKAKRDGYTF
>-|TRBJ2-1|TRBV2|few
TGTGCCAGCAGTCCCTCCGGAAGCCGCAGTGAGCAGTTCTTC
CASSPSGSRSEQFF
>TRBD2|TRBJ2-3|TRBV20-1|-
TGCAGTGCTGTGATAGCGGGTCACACAGATACGCAGTATTTT
CSAVIAGHTDTQYF
>TRBD2|TRBJ2-2|TRBV11-3|-
TGTGCCAGCAGCTTAGGACTAGCGGGAGTTTACACCGGGGAGCTGTCTTTT
CASSLGLAGVYTGELSF
>TRBD1|TRBJ1-2|TRBV4-3|-
TGCGCCAGCAGCCAAGAAGAACAGGGGGGGAACTATGGCTACACCTTC
CASSQEEQGGNYGYTF
>-|TRBJ2-3|TRBV30|many
TGTGCCTGGAGGAGGACTAGCACAGATACGCAGTATTTT
CAWRRTSTDTQYF
>TRBD2|TRBJ2-4|TRBV6-5|-
TGTGCCAGCAGTTCCGCACGACTAGCGGGTAACATTCAGTACTTC
CASSSARLAGNIQYF
>TRBD2|TRBJ2-1|TRBV24-1|-
TGTGCCACCAGTGATTTTGTAGCGGGAGTAGCTGAGCAGTTCTTC
CATSDFVAGVAEQFF
>-|TRBJ2-1|TRBV28|many
TGTGCCAGCAGTTTCCGGCCCCCCTACAATGAGCAGTTCTTC
CASSFRPPYNEQFF
>-|TRBJ1-3|TRBV5-6|few
TGTGCCAGCAGCCCGATGGGGAACACCATATATTTT
CASSPMGNTIYF
>TRBD1|TRBJ2-5|TRBV25-1|few
TGTGCCAGCAGTGAAGGGGACAGGGGGTCCCAAGAGACCCAGTACTTC
CASSEGDRGSQETQYF
>-|TRBJ2-7|TRBV6-2/TRBV6-3|-
TGTGCCAGCAGCCACCCACGACCCCCGGGACAGCAGTACTTC
CASSHPRPPGQQYF
>-|TRBJ2-2|TRBV13|few
TGTGCCAGCAGCCCCCCAGGAGGCCACACCGGGGAGCTGTTTTTT
CASSPPGGHTGELFF
>-|TRBJ2-5|TRBV6-6|many
TGTGCCAGCAGTTACGGAGGAGACCAAGAGACCCAGTACTTC
CASSYGGDQETQYF
>TRBD1|TRBJ2-1|TRBV20-1|-
TGCAGTGCTCTAGACCCGGGACAGGGTGACGTTGAGCAGTTCTTC
CSALDPGQGDVEQFF
>-|TRBJ2-7|TRBV20-1|many
TGCAGTGCTAGTCTTAGTACCTACGAGCAGTACTTC
CSASLSTYEQYF
>-|TRBJ2-2|TRBV2|few
TGTGCCAGCGGACTACCCACGAACACCGGGGAGCTGTTTTTT
CASGLPTNTGELFF
>-|TRBJ1-5|TRBV4-1|many
TGCGCCAGCAGCCCGGACAATAGCAATCAGCCCCAGCATTTT
CASSPDNSNQPQHF
>-|TRBJ2-2|TRBV2|few
TGTGCCAGCACCCTAGGAGTTTATTGGGAGCTGTTTTTT
CASTLGVYWELFF
>-|TRBJ2-7|TRBV12-3/TRBV12-4|many
TGTGCCAGCACCGTTAGTAATTTAGCCCTCGAGCAGTACTTC
CASTVSNLALEQYF